Below, 5 T cell receptor beta chains from the same sample are listed, as sequenced in a study of memory CD4+ T cells and cytomegalovirus serostatus. Method: immunoSEQ multiplex PCR; TCRdb's copy keeps in-frame clones and lacks some. Of 40,000 to 50,000 clones listed, approximately 82% were seen once; the top ten hold around 1.9%. The sort gate was single viable CD3+CD4+CD8-CD45RO+ cells for memory CD4+ T cells. Sequenced sample: memory CD4+ T cells from blood. The source of these receptors is an adult in good health and CMV-seronegative.

This sequence joins TRBV11-2 and TRBJ1-1; no clear D gene. Germline CDR1 is SGHAT and CDR2 is FQNNGV. V dropped 5 bases and J dropped 1 base, with 8 bases sitting between them. The CDR3 extends over 13 amino acids. Written as DNA, the CDR3 is TGTGCCAGCAGCGGGGTGGCGAACACTGAAGCTTTCTTT. Amino acid sequence: CASSGVANTEAFF.

The chain combines TRBV6-1 with TRBJ1-6; D unclear. V lost 0 bases, J lost 6 bases, and 12 bases lay in between. CDR1 is MNHNS and CDR2 is SASEGT in the germline V gene. The CDR3 contains 16 residues. CDR3 in amino acids: CASSEALAQANSPLHF. The CDR3 region has the DNA TGTGCCAGCAGTGAAGCGTTGGCACAAGCTAATTCACCCCTCCACTTT.

This clone has only one observation. The chain uses TRBV5-1 and TRBJ2-7; D remains ambiguous. Germline values: CDR1 SGHRS, CDR2 YFSETQ. The CDR3 spans 14 residues. The ends were cut back, 0 bases at V and 0 bases at J, with 7 bases in the middle. CDR3 DNA: TGCGCCAGCAGCTTGGCGGCCAGCTCCTACGAGCAGTACTTC. It is translated as CASSLAASSYEQYF.

The chain is built from TRBV6-6 and TRBJ1-1; tentative D call: TRBD1 (6 bases). CDR1 is MNHNY, CDR2 SVGAGI, per germline (reference sequence). The CDR3 totals 14 residues. The germline V and J ends were trimmed by 1 base and 1 base, with 7 bases remaining between them. CDR3 region: CASSYLTGNTEAFF. CDR3 nucleotides: TGTGCCAGCAGTTACTTGACAGGGAACACTGAAGCTTTCTTT.

The chain couples TRBV6-1 to TRBJ1-5; D is possibly TRBD1 (6 bases). Trimming shortened V by 3 bases and J by 4 bases, and 10 bases separated the two germline ends. This CDR3 is 14 amino acids long. Germline V CDR1 and CDR2: MNHNS, SASEGT. The CDR3 loop reads CASSEVQGNQPQHF. CDR3 sequence (DNA): TGTGCCAGCAGTGAGGTACAGGGAAATCAGCCCCAGCATTTT.